This entry lists 27 T cell receptor beta chains sequenced from one sample in a study of T cell changes during pregnancy in multiple sclerosis. Repertoires were generated with immunoSEQ multiplex PCR, while TCRdb's copy carries only in-frame clones and drops some. The data contain about 80,000 clones, roughly 94% of them singletons. Sequenced here: peripheral blood, sampled before pregnancy. The receptors come from a female donor with multiple sclerosis, enrolled in a pregnancy study.

This clone was seen only once. V is TRBV9 and J is TRBJ1-5; 7 bases are a match to TRBD1. The germline gives CDR1 SGDLS, CDR2 YYNGEE. The CDR3 is made up of 15 amino acids. V dropped 0 bases and J dropped 1; count of bases not matched to a gene: 1. The CDR3 sequence is CASSVEGASNQPQHF. CDR3 DNA sequence: TGTGCCAGCAGCGTAGAGGGGGCGAGCAATCAGCCCCAGCATTTT.

The rearrangement uses TRBV28 and TRBJ1-1, with D tentatively TRBD1 (6 bases). Deletions cut 7 bases from V and 8 bases from J, with 8 bases between. The CDR3 is made up of 10 amino acids. CDR1 is MDHEN, CDR2 SYDVKM, per germline. The DNA for the CDR3 is TGTGCCAGCAAAGACAGGGAAGCTTTCTTT. This gives the protein CASKDREAFF.

This rearrangement joins TRBV7-9 to TRBJ2-1; 10 nucleotides align to TRBD2. CDR1 and CDR2 from the germline V gene are SEHNR and FQNEAQ (reference sequence). The CDR3 runs to 14 residues. V dropped 5 bases and J dropped 9; count of bases not matched to a gene: 7. The CDR3 reads CASSVTSGWSEQFF. In DNA form, the CDR3 reads TGTGCCAGCAGCGTGACTAGCGGGTGGTCTGAGCAGTTCTTC.

V gene TRBV13 combines with J gene TRBJ2-1; TRBD2 agrees at 7 bases. The CDR3 has 15 amino acids. Trimming removed 5 bases from V and 3 bases from J; junction bases left unmatched: 7. From germline, CDR1 is PRHDT and CDR2 FYEKMQ (reference sequence). The CDR3 DNA reads TGTGCCAGCAGCCCTTGGCGGGAGCTCTACAATGAGCAGTTCTTC. Its translation is CASSPWRELYNEQFF.

This clone was observed a single time. The chain has TRBV15 and TRBJ1-4, with 10 bases lining up with TRBD1. Trimming at V came to 4 bases and at J to 3 bases, leaving 5 bases not matched to a gene. Germline lookup yields CDR1 LNHNV and CDR2 YYDKDF (reference sequence). This CDR3 comprises 16 residues. The CDR3 here is CATSTGDRGPNEKLFF. The CDR3 DNA sequence: TGTGCCACCAGCACGGGGGACAGGGGACCTAATGAAAAACTGTTTTTT.

This clone was recorded only once. The J gene is TRBJ2-7, the V gene TRBV2, with D tentatively TRBD1 (6 bases). Germline V gene data show CDR1 as SNHLY and CDR2 as FYNNEI. This CDR3 comprises 13 residues. Trimming left V 5 bases short and J 3 bases short, with 11 bases between. The CDR3 here is CASSNQGIYEQYF. The CDR3 bases are TGTGCCAGCAGTAACCAGGGGATCTACGAGCAGTACTTC.

The rearrangement uses TRBV29-1 and TRBJ2-5, with 13 bases matching TRBD2. With V trimmed by 5 bases and J by 5 bases, 8 bases remained unmatched. The CDR3 has 15 amino acids. Germline V gives CDR1 SQVTM, CDR2 ANQGSEA. DNA of the CDR3: TGCAGCGTTCGGACTAGCGGGAGTTGGGGGGAGACCCAGTACTTC. Amino acids: CSVRTSGSWGETQYF.

V and J are TRBV7-2 and TRBJ1-2, with no clear D. Trimming took off 3 bases at V and 8 bases at J, with 10 bases between the two ends. The germline V gene encodes CDR1 SGHTA and CDR2 FQGNSA. The CDR3 consists of 12 residues. The chain's CDR3 is CASSFPGSGYTF. DNA of the CDR3: TGTGCCAGCAGCTTTCCGGGAAGCGGCTACACCTTC.

The chain links TRBV27 to TRBJ1-2; 11 positions match TRBD1. The CDR3 is 12 amino acids. Germline V gene lookup returns CDR1 MNHEY and CDR2 SMNVEV (reference sequence). Losses at the gene ends were 6 bases for V and 7 bases for J; bases not matched to a gene: 1. The CDR3 spells CASRDRGLGYTF. DNA for the CDR3: TGTGCCAGCAGGGACAGGGGGCTTGGCTACACCTTC.

The chain links TRBV28 to TRBJ2-1, with D hard to call. CDR1 is MDHEN and CDR2 is SYDVKM in the germline V gene. The CDR3 contains 14 residues. Trimming shortened V by 6 bases and J by 8 bases, and 17 bases separated the two germline ends. This CDR3 is CASSPPPGTDEQFF. The DNA of the CDR3 is TGTGCCAGCAGCCCCCCTCCGGGTACGGATGAGCAGTTCTTC. Full variable domain (outside the CDR3, taken from reference TRBV28 and TRBJ2-1): DVKVTQSSRYLVKRTGEKVFLECVQDMDHENMFWYRQDPGLGLRLIYFSYDVKMKEKGDIPEGYSVSREKKERFSLILESASTNQTSMYLCASSPPPGTDEQFFGPGTRLTVL.

The chain recombines TRBV6-6 with TRBJ1-5, with 10 bases that match TRBD1. V lost 4 bases, J lost 5 bases, and 5 bases stayed unmatched. CDR1 is MNHNY and CDR2 is SVGAGI in the germline V gene (reference sequence). The CDR3 extends over 15 amino acids. The CDR3 DNA reads as TGTGCCAGCAGTTTCGACAGGGGGCGCGATCAGCCCCAGCATTTT. Its protein product is CASSFDRGRDQPQHF.

The rearrangement joins TRBV4-3 to TRBJ2-1; 10 nucleotides match TRBD2. The germline V gene encodes CDR1 LGHNA and CDR2 YSLEER. This CDR3 comprises 18 residues. V was clipped by 5 bases and J by 1 base; unmatched bases: 11. The CDR3 coding sequence is TGCGCCAGCAGCGACCGACTGACTAGCGGGCTATCCTACAATGAGCAGTTCTTC. Protein: CASSDRLTSGLSYNEQFF.

The chain uses TRBV28 and TRBJ1-2; 10 bases line up with TRBD1. The CDR3 totals 17 residues. V trimming: 6 bases; J trimming: 0 bases; junction bases outside the gene matches: 10. Germline values: CDR1 MDHEN, CDR2 SYDVKM. CDR3 coding DNA: TGTGCCAGCAGCCCGACAGGGGGCGCAGGGGCTAACTATGGCTACACCTTC. The encoded protein is CASSPTGGAGANYGYTF.

V gene TRBV2 combines with J gene TRBJ1-2, with D uncertain. V was shortened by 4 bases and J by 7 bases, with 13 bases between the two germline ends. The CDR3 spans 13 residues. Germline V gives CDR1 SNHLY, CDR2 FYNNEI. CDR3 residues: CASSVAVFGGYTF. DNA for the CDR3: TGTGCCAGCAGTGTGGCGGTCTTCGGTGGCTACACCTTC.

The chain couples TRBV2 to TRBJ2-7; weak D call: TRBD1 (6 bases). V was trimmed by 6 bases and J by 2 bases, leaving 17 bases between them. The CDR3 runs to 15 residues. Germline CDR1 SNHLY, CDR2 FYNNEI. The CDR3 reads CASRAGTSATYEQYF. The CDR3 nucleotides read TGTGCCAGCAGAGCCGGGACATCGGCTACCTACGAGCAGTACTTC. Variable domain in full (rest from reference TRBV2 and TRBJ2-7): EPEVTQTPSHQVTQMGQEVILRCVPISNHLYFYWYRQILGQKVEFLVSFYNNEISEKSEIFDDQFSVERPDGSNFTLKIRSTKLEDSAMYFCASRAGTSATYEQYFGPGTRLTVT.

The gene calls are TRBV4-2 and TRBJ1-3; TRBD1 matches at 8 bases. V lost 0 bases and J lost 0; bases outside the gene matches: 1. This CDR3 region has 16 residues. Germline V gene data show CDR1 as LGHNA and CDR2 as YNFKEQ. CDR3: CASSQETGGSGNTIYF. The CDR3 DNA is TGTGCCAGCAGCCAAGAAACAGGGGGCTCTGGAAACACCATATATTTT.

The chain uses TRBV6-5 and TRBJ2-1; TRBD2 aligns across 10 bases. The J segment lost 4 bases and the V segment lost 0 bases, leaving 3 bases of the junction unmatched. Germline-derived CDR1 and CDR2 are MNHEY and SVGAGI. The CDR3 has 16 residues. CDR3 loop: CASSYSASGSYNEQFF. The CDR3 bases are TGTGCCAGCAGTTACTCAGCTAGCGGGAGTTACAATGAGCAGTTCTTC.

The chain uses TRBV5-4 and TRBJ2-1, with TRBD2 identical over 8 bases. CDR3 length: 18 residues. The J segment lost 4 bases and the V segment lost 6 bases, leaving 18 bases of the junction unmatched. CDR1 and CDR2 (germline): SGHNT, YYREEE (reference sequence). The CDR3 here is CASTPGLAPEPRYNEQFF. CDR3 in DNA: TGTGCCAGCACCCCAGGACTAGCACCTGAACCTAGATACAATGAGCAGTTCTTC.

This clone has just one count. In nucleotides, the CDR3 is TGTGCCATCAGGGCCTCCGGGACAGGGGCCTACGAGCAGTACTTC. Translating gives CAIRASGTGAYEQYF. V is TRBV10-3 and J is TRBJ2-7; 10 bases are a match to TRBD1. Germline loops: CDR1 ENHRY, CDR2 SYGVKD. The CDR3 spans 15 residues. V lost 6 bases and J lost 2; bases outside the gene matches: 7.

The genes are TRBV28 and TRBJ1-5; D not resolved. Germline values: CDR1 MDHEN, CDR2 SYDVKM. The CDR3 covers 17 residues. V was pared by 7 bases and J by 3 bases, with 22 bases between. In DNA, the CDR3 is TGTGCCAGCAAAATAGCACCCCGGCCCACCCTCAATCAGCCCCAGCATTTT. Translated, it gives CASKIAPRPTLNQPQHF. The full variable domain, its missing parts supplied by reference TRBV28 and TRBJ1-5, is DVKVTQSSRYLVKRTGEKVFLECVQDMDHENMFWYRQDPGLGLRLIYFSYDVKMKEKGDIPEGYSVSREKKERFSLILESASTNQTSMYLCASKIAPRPTLNQPQHFGDGTRLSIL.

V usage is TRBV18 and J usage is TRBJ1-3, with TRBD1 as a possible D gene (5 bases). Germline assignment: CDR1 KGHSH and CDR2 LQKENI. This CDR3 is 16 amino acids long. Trimming stripped 5 bases from V and 0 bases from J, with 14 bases between. CDR3: CASSTGDGNSGNTIYF. For the CDR3, the DNA is TGTGCCAGCTCAACGGGGGACGGGAACTCTGGAAACACCATATATTTT.

The chain has TRBV6-1 and TRBJ2-7, with D maybe TRBD1 (5 bases). This CDR3 contains 14 residues. The germline gives CDR1 MNHNS, CDR2 SASEGT. Trimming cost V 11 bases and J 1 base, with 18 bases left between them. CDR3 residues: CAVQVPTRSYEQYF. The DNA for the CDR3 is TGTGCCGTACAGGTCCCGACTCGATCCTACGAGCAGTACTTC.

Concerning this clone: Germline is not matched at one junction end, which may reflect a read error. V and J are TRBV5-4 and TRBJ2-1, with 9 bases lining up with TRBD2. The CDR3 sequence is 14 residues long. Germline V gives CDR1 SGHNT, CDR2 YYREEE (reference sequence). The CDR3 here is CASSLGSGRNEQFF. CDR3 nucleotide sequence: TGTGCCAGCAGTTTGGGAAGCGGGAGGAATGAGCAGTTCTTC.

The V gene is TRBV5-1, the J gene TRBJ2-3; 11 bases fit TRBD1. CDR1 and CDR2 from the germline V gene are SGHRS and YFSETQ. The V and J ends lost 7 bases and 0 bases, in that order; junction bases with no gene match: 4. This CDR3 comprises 15 residues. The CDR3, as DNA: TGCGCCAGCGGACAGGGGGCTCCTAGCACAGATACGCAGTATTTT. Its translation is CASGQGAPSTDTQYF. The full variable domain, its missing parts supplied by reference TRBV5-1 and TRBJ2-3, is KAGVTQTPRYLIKTRGQQVTLSCSPISGHRSVSWYQQTPGQGLQFLFEYFSETQRNKGNFPGRFSGRQFSNSRSEMNVSTLELGDSALYLCASGQGAPSTDTQYFGPGTRLTVL.

The chain carries TRBV29-1 and TRBJ2-5; a weak D match, TRBD1 (5 bases). CDR1 and CDR2 from the germline V gene are SQVTM and ANQGSEA. The CDR3 totals 13 residues. Trimming cost V 8 bases and J 3 bases, with 16 bases left between them. The CDR3, as DNA: TGCAGCTCAAGCAAGGGGTCCGAAGAGACCCAGTACTTC. It yields the protein CSSSKGSEETQYF.

The chain carries TRBV9 and TRBJ2-7; D is uncertain. Germline values: CDR1 SGDLS, CDR2 YYNGEE. Trimming removed 0 bases at V and 3 bases at J, with 7 bases between. This CDR3 comprises 13 residues. The CDR3 region has the DNA TGTGCCAGCAGCGTAGTAGAAAGCTACGAGCAGTACTTC. This translates into CASSVVESYEQYF.

The chain uses TRBV5-1 and TRBJ1-1; a weak D match, TRBD1 (5 bases). V was trimmed by 4 bases and J by 6 bases, leaving 16 bases between them. CDR3 size: 14 residues. The V gene's germline CDR1 is SGHRS and CDR2 YFSETQ. The CDR3 here is CASSPPTVGAEAFF. In DNA form, the CDR3 reads TGCGCCAGCAGCCCACCGACAGTTGGGGCTGAAGCTTTCTTT.